Presented here are 9 T cell receptor beta chains from one specimen sequenced in a study of T-cell memory formation after mild COVID-19. TCRdb reprocessed the 5' RACE reads via MiXCR and lists one record per CDR3 protein. Counted here are roughly 220,000 distinct CDR3 sequences, more than 8% occurring once; the ten biggest clones make up 3.5%. Sample: PBMCs or a T cell subset sorted from them (not recorded which). Receptors originate from a man aged 18 to 30 who had mild COVID-19 (a few samples of this study predate the infection). Cell type and time point are not known.

This clonotype was observed a handful of times. The rearrangement uses TRBV7-9 and TRBJ2-1; D unclear. CDR1 SEHNR and CDR2 FQNEAQ come from the germline V gene (reference sequence). V was pared by 0 bases and J by 15 bases, with 15 bases between. This CDR3 spans 13 amino acids. The CDR3 DNA follows: TGTGCCAGCAGCTTAGCGGCGTCTCACCCGCTGTTCTTC. Translating it yields CASSLAASHPLFF.

V usage is TRBV6-1 and J usage is TRBJ2-3; TRBD1 is a possible D gene (6 bases). The CDR3 contains 14 residues. From germline, CDR1 is MNHNS and CDR2 SASEGT. Between the trimmed V and J ends, which lost 4 bases and 4 bases, there was a span of 12 bases. The CDR3 region is CASSAGDPSDTQYF. CDR3 DNA: TGTGCCAGCAGTGCAGGGGATCCTTCAGATACGCAGTATTTT.

This clonotype occurred a few times. The gene calls are TRBV5-4 and TRBJ2-2, with 13 nucleotides matching TRBD2. CDR1 and CDR2 (germline): SGHNT, YYREEE (reference sequence). The junction had 8 bases not matched to a gene; V was cut back by 5 bases and J by 4 bases. CDR3 size: 17 residues. This CDR3 reads CASRMGLAGRGTGELFF. Here the CDR3 DNA reads TGTGCCAGCAGGATGGGACTAGCGGGGAGAGGCACCGGGGAGCTGTTTTTT.

V is TRBV28 and J is TRBJ2-7, with D hard to call. Per the germline V gene, CDR1 is MDHEN and CDR2 is SYDVKM. Trimming stripped 4 bases from V and 2 bases from J, with 18 bases between. The CDR3 has 16 residues. CDR3 in DNA: TGTGCCAGCAGTTCAATATCGAACTATCCCCCCTACGAGCAGTACGTC. It encodes CASSSISNYPPYEQYV.

The chain recombines TRBV27 with TRBJ2-5, with TRBD1 matching 8 bases. From germline, CDR1 is MNHEY and CDR2 SMNVEV (reference sequence). The CDR3 has 13 residues. V shed 6 bases, J shed 5 bases, and the junction held 5 bases outside the gene matches. The CDR3: CASRYRGRETQYF. CDR3 bases: TGTGCCAGCAGATACAGGGGGAGGGAGACCCAGTACTTC.

In this sample, this clonotype turned up many times. The chain combines TRBV7-3 with TRBJ2-2, with 7 bases lining up with TRBD2. Germline CDR1 SGHTA, CDR2 FQGTGA. The CDR3 consists of 17 residues. Trimming cost V 5 bases and J 2 bases; bases outside gene matches: 11. The CDR3 DNA sequence: TGTGCCAGCAGCGACGGACGAGGGACTACCAACACCGGGGAGCTGTTTTTT. It yields the protein CASSDGRGTTNTGELFF. The full variable domain, its missing parts supplied by reference TRBV7-3 and TRBJ2-2, is GAGVSQTPSNKVTEKGKYVELRCDPISGHTALYWYRQSLGQGPEFLIYFQGTGAADDSGLPNDRFFAVRPEGSVSTLKIQRTERGDSAVYLCASSDGRGTTNTGELFFGEGSRLTVL.

This clonotype was seen more than once but under ten times. V gene TRBV7-2 combines with J gene TRBJ1-3, with 8 bases matching TRBD1. V lost 5 bases to trimming and J lost 3 bases; unmatched junction nucleotides: 6. Germline V lookup: CDR1 SGHTA, CDR2 FQGNSA. This CDR3 region has 15 residues. The CDR3 here is CASSLDRGYGNTIYF. CDR3 in DNA: TGTGCCAGCAGCCTAGACAGGGGTTATGGAAACACCATATATTTT.

J is TRBJ1-2 and V is TRBV5-4; D gene unclear. Per germline, CDR1 SGHNT and CDR2 YYREEE (reference sequence). V was pared by 4 bases and J by 2 bases, with 18 bases between. The CDR3 is 16 amino acids. The CDR3 is CASSHAAGRGNYGYTF. CDR3 nucleotide sequence: TGTGCCAGCAGCCATGCGGCGGGGAGAGGAAACTATGGCTACACCTTC.

The chain has TRBV20-1 and TRBJ2-5; D is perhaps TRBD1 (7 bases). Germline CDR1 and CDR2: DFQATT and SNEGSKA (reference sequence). The V end lost 6 bases, the J end lost 0 bases, and 14 bases lay between the germline ends. The CDR3 sequence is 14 residues long. The CDR3 sequence: CSAEGTVNQETQYF. For the CDR3, the DNA is TGCAGTGCGGAGGGGACAGTTAACCAAGAGACCCAGTACTTC.